Detailed here is one T cell receptor (beta chain). In this sample, this clonotype turned up many times. The clone's antigen remains unknown. Per-base quality was not reported, and no clone a single base away is much larger than it. Ophthalmopathy patients had moderately to severely active disease, with a Clinical Activity Score of 3 or more, a NOSPECS grade of 4 or more, and a disease duration of less than 3 months. Any patient with an uncontrolled infection, another autoimmune disease, pregnancy or lactation was excluded. Diagnoses were established on the basis of clinical symptoms, serum thyroxine and TRAb, thyroid ultrasound, and orbital computed tomography. PBMCs were separated from 8 to 10 ml of fresh peripheral blood using Ficoll-Paque density gradient centrifugation. Total RNA was extracted using Trizol reagent, and RNA quality was assessed on an Agilent 2100 Bioanalyzer. The TCR beta CDR3 regions were amplified from RNA transcripts. For the first round of RT-PCR on the TCR CDR3, the HTBI primer set was used together with the Qiagen OneStep RT-PCR kit. The libraries were constructed in a second round of multiplex PCR and then size-selected and purified. Sequencing of the libraries was done on an Illumina HiSeq2000 using paired-end 100 bp reads. As for the original processing: Raw data were processed with SOAPnuke, discarding reads with adapters, uncalled bases, mean Phred below 15, or no exact constant-primer or identifier match. High-quality paired reads were merged using COPE v1.2.5, and each unique nucleotide sequence was defined as a clonotype. Clonotypes were aligned to IMGT TRBV, TRBD and TRBJ reference segments using MiTCR v1.1. Only V-J combinations with frequency above 0.0001, covering 99% to 99.2% of repertoires, were analysed. The TCS score was defined as F50 (clonal expansion) divided by E x V (chaos), with BLOSUM62-based TCRdist calculated between CDR3 peptides within each V-J. Welch's t-statistics and random forest reduced roughly 500 V-J features to 10 to 15, which were used in a naive Bayes classifier (R e1071). The similarity between thyroid and blood repertoires was quantified using the Morisita-Horn index. The public reads were quality trimmed at Q25 with fastp and then assembled into clones with MiXCR by TCRdb, keeping productive beta chains. Rows merge per CDR3 protein into single entries with the most common DNA and genes. Clone size and V and J calls follow TCRdb, not the original study. The sample table lists fewer than 650,000 distinct CDR3 sequences, roughly 14% of them with a count of one. 3.5% to 4.5% of the sample goes to the ten largest clones.

The data stem from a study of T cells in Graves' hyperthyroidism and ophthalmopathy (dated by TCRdb to between 2018 and 2021). Concerning the study at large: Peripheral blood was collected at initial diagnosis, before any treatment. A discovery cohort of about 100 patients, fewer than 50 with Graves' ophthalmopathy and approximately 57 with stable Graves' hyperthyroidism, was used to find distinguishing TCR V-J signatures. An independent validation cohort of about 20 hyperthyroidism patients and about 16 patients who later progressed to ophthalmopathy tested prospective prediction of ophthalmopathy. The 80 to 100 discovery patients were randomly divided into training and test sets at a 7:3 ratio. Thyroid tissue and blood T-cell repertoires from roughly six Graves' hyperthyroidism patients were also compared in the study. Following sampling, methimazole starting at 30 mg daily was given to hyperthyroidism patients, and high-dose intravenous methylprednisolone was given to ophthalmopathy patients. The paper describes TCR Vbeta CDR3 sequencing of 135 peripheral blood samples, made up of 43 ophthalmopathy patients, approximately 76 hyperthyroidism patients and 17 progressor patients. Broad study findings and their caveats: In cross-validation, a model built on a 13 V-J signature told ophthalmopathy apart from stable hyperthyroidism with approximately 91% sensitivity and roughly 81% specificity, and in testing the same model reached 80%/75%. In validation, the model predicted progression to ophthalmopathy a median of 6.5 months before onset, with roughly 68% sensitivity and almost 75% specificity. Blood samples also contained most of the expanded thyroid clonotypes (frequency above 0.001), which suggests that blood repertoires may reflect thyroid immune responses. Sample size was not statistically predetermined, and blinding of investigators to group allocation was not performed.

Including cysteine and phenylalanine, the CDR3 has 14 amino acids. The DNA shown is the 42-base CDR3, in frame from base 1. V loses 2 bases, J loses 4 bases, and the germline ends lie 11 bases apart. CDR1 and CDR2 were assigned from the germline V gene as MDHEN and SYDVKM. The clonotype comes from a woman aged 40-49 years with Graves' ophthalmopathy. What was sequenced was blood. The V and J segments used are TRBV28 and TRBJ1-1; possibly the D gene is TRBD1, per 6 matching bases. This receptor has the CDR3 CASSLAGAGTEAFF. The DNA sequence reads TGTGCCAGCAGTTTAGCGGGGGCTGGCACTGAAGCTTTCTTT.